A selection of T cell receptor beta chains follows, all from one sample in a study of T cells in Graves' hyperthyroidism and ophthalmopathy. TCRdb re-analysed the multiplex PCR reads in MiXCR, keeping a single row per CDR3 protein. The sample has over 350,000 distinct CDR3 sequences; more than 13% are singletons. Sequenced: blood. These TCRs come from a man aged 45-65 years with Graves' ophthalmopathy. CDR3s include the opening cysteine and the closing phenylalanine or tryptophan. Each record gives: V gene, clone size, J gene, D gene, CDR3 protein, CDR3 DNA. The D gene is left open where the match is weak. A clone size is listed for some rows: how often the clone was seen (once, few, many), or a class if it is expanded.

V gene: TRBV20-1
clone size: many
J gene: TRBJ2-5
D gene: -
CDR3 protein: CSARDPREVETQYF
CDR3 DNA: TGCAGTGCTAGAGATCCCCGGGAAGTAGAGACCCAGTACTTC

V gene: TRBV5-1
clone size: many
J gene: TRBJ2-1
D gene: -
CDR3 protein: CASTSRPAGAGNEQFF
CDR3 DNA: TGCGCCAGCACCTCTCGCCCGGCAGGGGCAGGGAATGAGCAGTTCTTC

V gene: TRBV7-9
clone size: few
J gene: TRBJ2-1
D gene: TRBD2
CDR3 protein: CASSPSGLAVYNEQFF
CDR3 DNA: TGTGCCAGCAGCCCCTCGGGACTAGCAGTATACAATGAGCAGTTCTTC

V gene: TRBV7-3
clone size: once
J gene: TRBJ2-3
D gene: -
CDR3 protein: CASSLSGRTNTQYF
CDR3 DNA: TGTGCCAGCAGCTTGTCGGGAAGGACAAATACGCAGTATTTT

V gene: TRBV5-1
clone size: many
J gene: TRBJ2-1
D gene: -
CDR3 protein: CASSPGRTPTTNNEQFF
CDR3 DNA: TGCGCCAGCAGCCCTGGACGTACCCCCACGACCAACAATGAGCAGTTCTTC

V gene: TRBV29-1
clone size: many
J gene: TRBJ1-2
D gene: TRBD1
CDR3 protein: CSVADRVYGYTF
CDR3 DNA: TGCAGCGTCGCTGACAGGGTCTATGGCTACACCTTC

V gene: TRBV7-3
clone size: many
J gene: TRBJ2-2
D gene: TRBD2
CDR3 protein: CASRKPGGTSGRANTGELFF
CDR3 DNA: TGTGCCAGCAGGAAACCAGGAGGGACTAGCGGGAGGGCCAACACCGGGGAGCTGTTTTTT

V gene: TRBV10-3
clone size: many
J gene: TRBJ2-1
D gene: TRBD1
CDR3 protein: CAISEGQGYEQFF
CDR3 DNA: TGTGCCATCAGTGAGGGACAGGGTTACGAGCAGTTCTTC

V gene: TRBV7-8
clone size: -
J gene: TRBJ2-2
D gene: -
CDR3 protein: CASIPVGTGELFF
CDR3 DNA: TGTGCCAGCATCCCAGTTGGGACCGGGGAGCTGTTTTTT

V gene: TRBV6-1
clone size: many
J gene: TRBJ1-1
D gene: -
CDR3 protein: CASSLLTFLNTEAFF
CDR3 DNA: TGTGCCAGCAGCCTACTGACATTTCTGAACACTGAAGCTTTCTTT

V gene: TRBV7-2
clone size: few
J gene: TRBJ1-5
D gene: TRBD1
CDR3 protein: CASSSEATGVNQPQHF
CDR3 DNA: TGTGCCAGCAGCTCAGAGGCGACAGGGGTCAATCAGCCCCAGCATTTT

V gene: TRBV6-1
clone size: many
J gene: TRBJ1-1
D gene: -
CDR3 protein: CASSEFSPEAFF
CDR3 DNA: TGTGCCAGCAGTGAATTCAGTCCTGAAGCTTTCTTT

V gene: TRBV19
clone size: few
J gene: TRBJ2-5
D gene: TRBD2
CDR3 protein: CACRAVAGGLLGETQYF
CDR3 DNA: TGTGCCTGTAGGGCGGTAGCGGGAGGCCTACTAGGGGAGACCCAGTACTTC

V gene: TRBV2
clone size: many
J gene: TRBJ2-5
D gene: -
CDR3 protein: CASSDLRPQETQYF
CDR3 DNA: TGTGCCAGCAGTGATCTGAGACCTCAAGAGACCCAGTACTTC

V gene: TRBV3-1
clone size: many
J gene: TRBJ2-1
D gene: TRBD2
CDR3 protein: CASSQHRSGLAGMRQFF
CDR3 DNA: TGTGCCAGCAGCCAACATAGGTCGGGACTAGCGGGAATGAGACAGTTCTTC

V gene: TRBV4-1
clone size: -
J gene: TRBJ2-2
D gene: TRBD2
CDR3 protein: CASGRETTNTGELFF
CDR3 DNA: TGCGCCAGCGGGCGGGAGACCACGAACACCGGGGAGCTGTTTTTT

V gene: TRBV5-1
clone size: -
J gene: TRBJ2-5
D gene: -
CDR3 protein: CVSSLDSLRTQYF
CDR3 DNA: TGCGTCAGCAGCTTGGACAGTCTGAGGACCCAGTACTTC

V gene: TRBV5-6
clone size: few
J gene: TRBJ2-1
D gene: -
CDR3 protein: CASSLGASYNEQFF
CDR3 DNA: TGTGCCAGCAGCTTGGGGGCGTCCTACAATGAGCAGTTCTTC

V gene: TRBV6-1
clone size: -
J gene: TRBJ1-1
D gene: TRBD1
CDR3 protein: CASSWHRGRRNTEAFF
CDR3 DNA: TGTGCCAGCAGTTGGCACAGGGGCCGGAGGAACACTGAAGCTTTCTTT

V gene: TRBV6-1
clone size: few
J gene: TRBJ2-5
D gene: TRBD2
CDR3 protein: CASSEALGSGRPQETQYF
CDR3 DNA: TGTGCCAGCAGTGAAGCGCTAGGGAGCGGGAGGCCACAAGAGACCCAGTACTTC

V gene: TRBV19
clone size: few
J gene: TRBJ1-1
D gene: TRBD1
CDR3 protein: CASSMDRGTEAFF
CDR3 DNA: TGTGCCAGTAGTATGGACAGGGGGACTGAAGCTTTCTTT

V gene: TRBV6-4
clone size: -
J gene: TRBJ1-1
D gene: -
CDR3 protein: CASSEQSAEAFF
CDR3 DNA: TGTGCCAGCAGTGAACAATCGGCTGAAGCTTTCTTT

V gene: TRBV3-1
clone size: many
J gene: TRBJ2-2
D gene: -
CDR3 protein: CASSPSGFNTGELFF
CDR3 DNA: TGTGCCAGCAGCCCGAGCGGCTTTAACACCGGGGAGCTGTTTTTT

V gene: TRBV7-9
clone size: few
J gene: TRBJ1-2
D gene: -
CDR3 protein: CASSLELHGYTF
CDR3 DNA: TGTGCCAGCAGCTTAGAGTTACACGGCTACACCTTC

V gene: TRBV5-1
clone size: -
J gene: TRBJ1-3
D gene: TRBD1
CDR3 protein: CASGDRESSGNTIYF
CDR3 DNA: TGCGCCAGCGGGGACAGGGAATCCTCTGGAAACACCATATATTTT

V gene: TRBV2
clone size: many
J gene: TRBJ1-2
D gene: -
CDR3 protein: CASSDLTNGYTF
CDR3 DNA: TGTGCCAGCAGTGATCTAACGAATGGCTACACCTTC

V gene: TRBV9
clone size: many
J gene: TRBJ2-5
D gene: TRBD2
CDR3 protein: CASSPTLGASGRLKTQYF
CDR3 DNA: TGTGCCAGCAGCCCCACCCTAGGGGCTAGCGGGAGGTTAAAGACCCAGTACTTC

V gene: TRBV10-3
clone size: -
J gene: TRBJ2-1
D gene: -
CDR3 protein: CAISTYLGPEGEQFF
CDR3 DNA: TGTGCCATCAGTACCTACCTAGGCCCGGAAGGTGAGCAGTTCTTC

V gene: TRBV6-2/TRBV6-3
clone size: -
J gene: TRBJ2-7
D gene: -
CDR3 protein: CASHRASYNEQYF
CDR3 DNA: TGTGCCAGCCACAGGGCATCCTACAATGAGCAGTACTTC

V gene: TRBV15
clone size: -
J gene: TRBJ2-1
D gene: -
CDR3 protein: CATDPREGFNEQFF
CDR3 DNA: TGTGCCACCGACCCCAGAGAGGGGTTCAATGAGCAGTTCTTC

V gene: TRBV6-1
clone size: many
J gene: TRBJ2-5
D gene: TRBD1
CDR3 protein: CASSSDRGLVRYF
CDR3 DNA: TGTGCCAGCAGTTCGGACAGGGGGCTTGTTCGGTACTTC

V gene: TRBV28
clone size: many
J gene: TRBJ2-5
D gene: -
CDR3 protein: CASSTSIRTYNRETQYF
CDR3 DNA: TGTGCCAGCAGCACCTCAATTAGGACATACAACCGAGAGACCCAGTACTTC

V gene: TRBV3-1
clone size: few
J gene: TRBJ2-3
D gene: TRBD1
CDR3 protein: CASSQAGTGYADTQYF
CDR3 DNA: TGTGCCAGCAGCCAGGCCGGGACAGGGTATGCAGATACGCAGTATTTT

V gene: TRBV12-3/TRBV12-4
clone size: -
J gene: TRBJ2-2
D gene: -
CDR3 protein: CASSKTTGELFF
CDR3 DNA: TGTGCCAGCAGTAAGACTACCGGGGAGCTGTTTTTT

V gene: TRBV19
clone size: many
J gene: TRBJ1-1
D gene: -
CDR3 protein: CASSQGHGTEAFF
CDR3 DNA: TGTGCCAGTAGCCAGGGACATGGAACTGAAGCTTTCTTT

V gene: TRBV5-1
clone size: many
J gene: TRBJ2-3
D gene: TRBD1
CDR3 protein: CASSLARDSGTDTQYF
CDR3 DNA: TGCGCCAGCAGCTTGGCCCGGGACAGCGGCACAGATACGCAGTATTTT

V gene: TRBV20-1
clone size: many
J gene: TRBJ2-5
D gene: -
CDR3 protein: CSARAPHPEETQYF
CDR3 DNA: TGCAGTGCTAGAGCCCCACATCCCGAAGAGACCCAGTACTTC

V gene: TRBV2
clone size: few
J gene: TRBJ1-1
D gene: -
CDR3 protein: CASMSGVSFTEAFF
CDR3 DNA: TGTGCCAGCATGTCCGGGGTCTCTTTCACTGAAGCTTTCTTT

V gene: TRBV20-1
clone size: many
J gene: TRBJ2-7
D gene: -
CDR3 protein: CSVPAVNGVEQYF
CDR3 DNA: TGCAGCGTCCCCGCCGTTAACGGTGTCGAGCAGTACTTC

V gene: TRBV30
clone size: few
J gene: TRBJ1-2
D gene: -
CDR3 protein: CAWSVDTGPYGYTF
CDR3 DNA: TGTGCCTGGTCCGTGGACACGGGACCATATGGCTACACCTTC

V gene: TRBV3-1
clone size: many
J gene: TRBJ2-1
D gene: TRBD1
CDR3 protein: CASSRQGGSKGHEQFF
CDR3 DNA: TGTGCCAGCAGTCGACAGGGGGGATCAAAAGGCCATGAGCAGTTCTTC

V gene: TRBV6-6
clone size: many
J gene: TRBJ2-5
D gene: TRBD2
CDR3 protein: CASSYPTGLAGVETQYF
CDR3 DNA: TGTGCCAGCAGTTACCCCACCGGACTAGCGGGAGTAGAGACCCAGTACTTC

V gene: TRBV6-5
clone size: -
J gene: TRBJ2-3
D gene: -
CDR3 protein: CASSYGSDRNTQYF
CDR3 DNA: TGTGCCAGCAGTTACGGATCGGACCGGAATACGCAGTATTTT

V gene: TRBV6-1
clone size: many
J gene: TRBJ1-3
D gene: -
CDR3 protein: CASSETRRNTIYF
CDR3 DNA: TGTGCCAGCAGTGAGACACGGAGAAACACCATATATTTT

V gene: TRBV6-2/TRBV6-3
clone size: -
J gene: TRBJ1-2
D gene: -
CDR3 protein: CASSYTGSGGYTF
CDR3 DNA: TGTGCCAGCAGTTACACCGGATCCGGCGGCTACACCTTC

V gene: TRBV6-1
clone size: few
J gene: TRBJ2-7
D gene: TRBD1
CDR3 protein: CASSQYRGNEQYF
CDR3 DNA: TGTGCCAGCAGTCAGTACAGGGGGAACGAGCAGTACTTC

V gene: TRBV6-1
clone size: many
J gene: TRBJ1-5
D gene: -
CDR3 protein: CASSDVGAWDQPQHF
CDR3 DNA: TGTGCCAGCAGTGATGTGGGCGCTTGGGATCAGCCCCAGCATTTT

V gene: TRBV16
clone size: few
J gene: TRBJ2-5
D gene: TRBD1
CDR3 protein: CASSQSARGQGETQYF
CDR3 DNA: TGTGCCAGCAGCCAATCGGCCAGGGGGCAGGGAGAGACCCAGTACTTC

V gene: TRBV7-3
clone size: many
J gene: TRBJ2-2
D gene: -
CDR3 protein: CASSTSLNTGELFF
CDR3 DNA: TGTGCCAGCAGTACTAGCTTAAACACCGGGGAGCTGTTTTTT

V gene: TRBV7-9
clone size: many
J gene: TRBJ1-1
D gene: -
CDR3 protein: CASSSSLSEAFF
CDR3 DNA: TGTGCCAGCAGCTCATCCCTCAGCGAAGCTTTCTTT

V gene: TRBV24-1
clone size: many
J gene: TRBJ2-1
D gene: -
CDR3 protein: CATSEDQREYNEQFF
CDR3 DNA: TGTGCCACCAGCGAAGACCAAAGAGAATACAATGAGCAGTTCTTC

V gene: TRBV5-6
clone size: many
J gene: TRBJ1-5
D gene: -
CDR3 protein: CASSSDGTEAPQHF
CDR3 DNA: TGTGCCAGCAGCTCTGATGGGACCGAGGCACCCCAGCATTTT

V gene: TRBV12-3/TRBV12-4
clone size: few
J gene: TRBJ2-2
D gene: TRBD2
CDR3 protein: CASRTGLADGELFF
CDR3 DNA: TGTGCCAGCAGGACGGGACTAGCCGACGGGGAGCTGTTTTTT

V gene: TRBV29-1
clone size: -
J gene: TRBJ2-5
D gene: -
CDR3 protein: CSVPKGSQTQYF
CDR3 DNA: TGCAGCGTTCCAAAGGGGTCTCAGACCCAGTACTTC

V gene: TRBV19
clone size: -
J gene: TRBJ2-1
D gene: -
CDR3 protein: CASSSRGQGPSSYNEQFF
CDR3 DNA: TGTGCCAGTAGTTCCCGTGGTCAGGGGCCGAGCTCCTACAATGAGCAGTTCTTC

V gene: TRBV19
clone size: -
J gene: TRBJ2-1
D gene: TRBD2
CDR3 protein: CASSETSGNLPKLDEQFF
CDR3 DNA: TGTGCCAGTAGTGAGACTAGCGGGAACCTCCCCAAATTGGATGAGCAGTTCTTC

V gene: TRBV6-1
clone size: many
J gene: TRBJ2-7
D gene: -
CDR3 protein: CASKMWGEQYF
CDR3 DNA: TGTGCCAGCAAGATGTGGGGCGAGCAGTACTTC